This section outlines one T cell receptor beta chain sequence together with its context. The target of this receptor is not known. Within one base of it there is no much larger clone, and no base qualities were kept. This record comes from a study of T cell responses to AZD1222 COVID-19 vaccine (dated by TCRdb to about 2021). Some background on the complete study: AZD1222 recipients with second doses at about 4 weeks or about 12 weeks were pooled, because spike-specific TCR depth and breadth did not differ between schedules. A total of more than 230 trial participants underwent TCR sequencing, of whom about 210 received two doses of AZD1222 and some 26 received two doses of the MenACWY control vaccine. Trial participants were enrolled into age subgroups of 18-55, 56-69 and 70-plus years, which contained approximately 150, 28 and 58 TCR-sequenced participants, respectively.

The meaning of the sample's time point label: baseline before first vaccination. Vaccinee samples were obtained from the UK trials COV001 and COV002, which included a single-blind randomized controlled phase 2/3 trial of AZD1222 (ChAdOx1 nCoV-19) in healthy adults. Trial participant PBMC samples were collected at day 0 and day 28 after the second dose for TCRbeta chain sequencing. Paper-wide results and their limitations: Epitopes outside the regions mutated in the B.1.351 and B.1.1.7 variants were reportedly recognized by nearly half of the unique spike-specific TCRs. Because no day 14 peak-response samples were available, the repertoires could be characterized only after the peak T cell response. The 56-69-year group was small, and its depth increase did not reach significance, likely because of low power. Participants were mostly white British and included more females than males, and it was suggested by the authors that clonal diversity may have been underestimated. CD4 TCRs associated with the vaccine covered the entire spike protein, and the dominant responses were in regions 160-218 and 743-854. After two AZD1222 doses, spike-specific TCR breadth and depth were significantly higher than at day 0 and than in MenACWY recipients. Only five to seven AZD1222 recipients were SARS-CoV-2 seropositive at baseline, limiting conclusions about previously exposed vaccinees.

The CDR3 regions of human TCRbeta chains were analyzed by immunosequencing. In the source study's methods: Repertoire TCRs were checked for matches against a reference library of SARS-CoV-2-specific TCRs that had been generated using the MIRA antigen-specificity platform. Breadth meant the fraction of unique TCRs that were SARS-CoV-2-associated, whereas depth meant the fraction of total T cells that were SARS-CoV-2-associated. Each spike-specific TCR was assigned to its reactive spike region and to a CD4 or CD8 class using the MIRA data. Log10-transformed breadth and depth values were compared by one-way ANOVA with Sidak's multiple comparisons tests. TCRdb retrieved this table from immuneACCESS and kept in-frame rearrangements only. Not all clones are present; in checked studies, unresolved V genes account for under half, and no reason is known for the remainder. V, J and clone size are taken as reported in that table, and D and trimming were inferred from the DNA itself. Counted in this sample were more than 150,000 clones; roughly 92% of them appeared once. In total, the top ten clones hold more than 9% of the sample.

This material consisted of peripheral blood, taken on day 0 of AZD1222 vaccination. This sequence originates from an adult in good health.

The bases are TGTGCCAGCAGCCCCGGAGAGGGCCGTGATGAGCAGTTCTTC. Its product reads: CASSPGEGRDEQFF. Recombination connected TRBV5-4 to TRBJ2-1, and perhaps TRBD2 as D gene, on 5 matching bases. Its CDR3 holds 14 amino acids, cysteine through phenylalanine. Only the CDR3 region is kept as DNA, spanning 42 bases read in frame from base 1. Looking up the germline V gene (reference sequence) yields CDR1 SGHNT and CDR2 YYREEE. Between the V and J ends, shortened by 4 bases and 8 bases respectively, the junction contains 16 bases. Extended through the reference TRBV5-4 and TRBJ2-1 proteins, this CDR3 yields the full variable domain: ETGVTQSPTHLIKTRGQQVTLRCSSQSGHNTVSWYQQALGQGPQFIFQYYREEENGRGNFPPRFSGLQFPNYSSELNVNALELDDSALYLCASSPGEGRDEQFFGPGTRLTVL.